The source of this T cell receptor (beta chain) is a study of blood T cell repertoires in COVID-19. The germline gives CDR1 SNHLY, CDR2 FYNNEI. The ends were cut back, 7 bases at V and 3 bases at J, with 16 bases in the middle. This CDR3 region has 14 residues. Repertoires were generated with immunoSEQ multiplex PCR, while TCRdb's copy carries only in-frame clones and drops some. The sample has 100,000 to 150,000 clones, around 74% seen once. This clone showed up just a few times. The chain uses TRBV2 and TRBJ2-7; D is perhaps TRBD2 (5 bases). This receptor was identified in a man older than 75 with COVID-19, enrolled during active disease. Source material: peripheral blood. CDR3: CASKASAANYEQYF. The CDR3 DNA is TGTGCCAGCAAGGCTTCAGCGGCTAACTACGAGCAGTACTTC.